One T cell receptor (beta chain) is described in this entry. The antigen is unknown. As handled by the study authors: ImmunoSEQ output lacked quality scores and full-length reads, limiting matched filtering. Profiled with immunoSEQ multiplex PCR; TCRdb holds only in-frame clones, not every one. Clone size and V and J calls were adopted from that table, with D and trimming inferred from the DNA. The repertoire holds about 2.1 million clones, with just under 95% as singletons. These data belong to a study of shared clonotypes between healthy human individuals. Study results and caveats: Naive subsets, compared against memory subsets, generally had larger estimated richness values. Against clonotypes common to all four donors, non-shared ones had lower generation probabilities.

CDR1 LNHDA and CDR2 SQIVND come from the germline V gene (reference sequence). This CDR3 spans 16 amino acids. After removal of 2 bases from V and 6 bases from J, the junction contained 5 bases not matched to a gene. The naive CD8 subset, CD45RO-negative cells positively selected for CCR7, excluded terminally differentiated effector memory CD45RA+ cells. This chain uses TRBV19 with TRBJ2-1, with 12 bases that match TRBD1. The TCR sequence derives from a man aged 18-30 years in good health. Some clones in this sample may be carry-over from other donors' samples. Sequencing was carried out using naive CD8+ T cells from PBMCs. This CDR3 reads CASSIIGDRGPNEQFF. DNA of the CDR3: TGTGCCAGTAGTATAATAGGGGACAGGGGGCCCAATGAGCAGTTCTTC.